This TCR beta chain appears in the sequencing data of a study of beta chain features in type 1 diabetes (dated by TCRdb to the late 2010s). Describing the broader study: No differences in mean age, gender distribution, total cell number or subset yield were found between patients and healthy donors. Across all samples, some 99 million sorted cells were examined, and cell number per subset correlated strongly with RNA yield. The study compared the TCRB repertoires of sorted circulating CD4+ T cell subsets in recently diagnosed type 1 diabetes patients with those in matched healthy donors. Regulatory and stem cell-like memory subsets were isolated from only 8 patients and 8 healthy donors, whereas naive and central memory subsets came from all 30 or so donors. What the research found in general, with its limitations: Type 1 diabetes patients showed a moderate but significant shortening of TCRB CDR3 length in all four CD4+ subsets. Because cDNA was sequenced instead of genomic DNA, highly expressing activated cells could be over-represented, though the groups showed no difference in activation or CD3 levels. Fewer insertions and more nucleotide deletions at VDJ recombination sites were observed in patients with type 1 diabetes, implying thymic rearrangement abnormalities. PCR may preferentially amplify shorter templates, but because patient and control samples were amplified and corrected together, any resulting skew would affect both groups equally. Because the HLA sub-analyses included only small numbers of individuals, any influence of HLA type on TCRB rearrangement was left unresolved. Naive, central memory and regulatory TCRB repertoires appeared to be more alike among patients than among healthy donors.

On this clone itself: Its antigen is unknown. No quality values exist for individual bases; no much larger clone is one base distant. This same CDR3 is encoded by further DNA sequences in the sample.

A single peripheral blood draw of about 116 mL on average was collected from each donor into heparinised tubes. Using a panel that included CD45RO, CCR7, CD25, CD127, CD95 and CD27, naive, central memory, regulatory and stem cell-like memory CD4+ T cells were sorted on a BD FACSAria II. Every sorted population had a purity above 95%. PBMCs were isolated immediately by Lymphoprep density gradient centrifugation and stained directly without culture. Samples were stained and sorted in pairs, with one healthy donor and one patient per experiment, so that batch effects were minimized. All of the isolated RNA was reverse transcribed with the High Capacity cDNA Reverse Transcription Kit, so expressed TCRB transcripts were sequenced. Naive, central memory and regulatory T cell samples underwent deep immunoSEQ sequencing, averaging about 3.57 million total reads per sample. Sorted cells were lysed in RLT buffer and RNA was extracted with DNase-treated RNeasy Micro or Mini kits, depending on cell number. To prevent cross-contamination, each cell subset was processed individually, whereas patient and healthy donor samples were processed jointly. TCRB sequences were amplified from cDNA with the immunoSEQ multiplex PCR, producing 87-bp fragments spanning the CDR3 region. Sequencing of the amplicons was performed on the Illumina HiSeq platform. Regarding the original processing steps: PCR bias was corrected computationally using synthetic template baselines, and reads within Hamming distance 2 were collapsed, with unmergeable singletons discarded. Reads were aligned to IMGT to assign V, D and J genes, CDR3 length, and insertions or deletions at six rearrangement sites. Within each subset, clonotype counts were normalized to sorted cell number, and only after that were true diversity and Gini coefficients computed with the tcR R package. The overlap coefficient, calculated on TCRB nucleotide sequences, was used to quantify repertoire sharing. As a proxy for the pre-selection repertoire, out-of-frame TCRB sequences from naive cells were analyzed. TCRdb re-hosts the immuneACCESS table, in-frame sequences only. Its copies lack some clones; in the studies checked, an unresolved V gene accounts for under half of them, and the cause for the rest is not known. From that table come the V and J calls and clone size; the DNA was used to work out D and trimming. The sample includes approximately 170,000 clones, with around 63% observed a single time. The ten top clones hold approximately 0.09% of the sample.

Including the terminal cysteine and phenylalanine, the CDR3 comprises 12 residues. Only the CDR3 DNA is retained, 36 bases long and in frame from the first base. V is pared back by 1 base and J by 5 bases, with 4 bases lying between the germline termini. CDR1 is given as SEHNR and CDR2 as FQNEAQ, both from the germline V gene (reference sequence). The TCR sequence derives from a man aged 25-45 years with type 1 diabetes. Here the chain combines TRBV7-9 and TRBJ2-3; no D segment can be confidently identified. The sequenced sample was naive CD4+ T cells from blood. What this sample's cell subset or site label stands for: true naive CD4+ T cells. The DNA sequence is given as TGTGCCAGCAGCTTAGAGGGAGATACGCAGTATTTT. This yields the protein CASSLEGDTQYF.